This TCR beta chain was observed in a study of CD8+ T cells in alopecia areata. Trimming pared 4 bases from V and 2 bases from J, leaving 21 bases between. The CDR3 is 17 residues long. Germline V gives CDR1 MDHEN, CDR2 SYDVKM. General study points: Greater clonality was observed in lesional scalp samples, especially alopecia totalis/universalis, versus normal scalp.

Extracted RNA was reverse transcribed into cDNA, the sequencing template. Only in-frame clones appear in the TCRdb table, and some are missing; sequencing was by immunoSEQ multiplex PCR. The sample records about 110,000 clones, 45% to 60% being singletons. Alopecia areata patients provided lesional scalp punch biopsies and peripheral blood. CD4+ and CD8+ T cells were sorted from PBMCs. About this clone: The antigen remains undetermined.

The chain links TRBV28 to TRBJ2-7; weak D call: TRBD1 (5 bases). This receptor was identified in a human donor with alopecia areata. The sample consisted of NKG2D-low CD8+ T cells sorted from blood. This CDR3 reads CASSSGWGKQVTYEQYF. CDR3 coding DNA: TGTGCCAGCAGTTCAGGGTGGGGAAAACAGGTAACCTACGAGCAGTACTTC.